The clone carrying this T cell receptor beta chain was recorded many times. Its antigen is as yet unknown. The data were taken from a study of blood T cells in healthy people across ages. V shed 4 bases and J 5 bases; nucleotides not matched to a gene: 11. This CDR3 contains 15 residues. Germline lookup yields CDR1 SGHRS and CDR2 YFSETQ. For the second PCR, which ran for 7 to 11 cycles, a sample-barcoded 5' primer and a J-beta primer mix were used. TCRdb itself ran the 5' RACE reads through MiXCR, one entry per CDR3 protein. The repertoire has about 930,000 distinct CDR3 sequences, roughly 29% of them found once; the top ten carry roughly a tenth. Study-level points and caveats: More naive CD4+ cells and higher diversity marked long-lived donors relative to aged donors.

This sample also appeared in a second study, on T cells of mothers and their children.

Sequenced material: blood. The chain combines TRBV5-1 with TRBJ2-7; the match to TRBD1 covers 8 bases. The clonotype originates from a woman between 40 and 50 years old in good health. In DNA form, the CDR3 reads TGCGCCAGCAGCCCGAACGGACAGGGAGCACACGAGCAGTACTTC. It codes for CASSPNGQGAHEQYF.